Each of the 27 T cell receptor beta chains below was sequenced from the same sample in a study of response to subunit inactivated influenza vaccine. TCRdb processed the RT-PCR reads anew with MiXCR; each CDR3 protein has one entry. Here the sample spans some 550,000 distinct CDR3 sequences, 20% to 25% being singletons. This sample also belongs to another study, concerning T cells expressing NK-cell markers. That report adds: TCR beta libraries carry UMIs added by 5'RACE template switching.

The specimen was CD4+ T cells sorted from PBMCs, collected 12 days after vaccination. These receptors originate from a man in his forties or fifties who received an inactivated influenza vaccine.

This clonotype has a handful of counts. The chain couples TRBV5-6 to TRBJ2-1, with D unresolved. Trimming removed 2 bases from V and 5 bases from J, with 8 bases in between. Germline values: CDR1 SGHDT, CDR2 YYEEEE. The CDR3 is 13 amino acids. The CDR3 sequence: CASSFGFNNEQFF. In DNA form, the CDR3 reads TGTGCCAGCAGCTTCGGCTTCAACAATGAGCAGTTCTTC.

This clonotype has only a few counts. The gene calls are TRBV12-3 or TRBV12-4 and TRBJ1-3; tentatively, D is TRBD1 (5 bases). The CDR3 runs to 15 residues. Between the trimmed V and J ends, which lost 6 bases and 0 bases, there was a span of 12 bases. CDR3 region: CASSRDSHSGNTIYF. CDR3 DNA: TGTGCCAGCAGCCGCGACAGCCACTCTGGAAACACCATATATTTT.

This clonotype was seen at least ten times. The chain has TRBV7-8 and TRBJ1-1; possibly TRBD1 for D (6 bases). Trimming left V 0 bases short and J 2 bases short, with 22 bases between. This CDR3 has 19 residues. Germline lookup yields CDR1 SGHVS and CDR2 FQNEAQ. Here the CDR3 reads CASSLARYRDGAHNTEAFF. The CDR3 DNA sequence: TGTGCCAGCAGCTTAGCGCGCTACAGGGATGGGGCACATAACACTGAAGCTTTCTTT.

This clonotype was found a few times. CDR3 DNA: TGTGCCAGCAGCCCTCGACAGTTTCGCGGAGATACGCAGTATTTT. Translation: CASSPRQFRGDTQYF. V usage is TRBV11-2 and J usage is TRBJ2-3, with a weak D call TRBD1 (5 bases). The CDR3 totals 15 residues. V was clipped by 5 bases and J by 5 bases, with 17 bases between them. Germline loops: CDR1 SGHAT, CDR2 FQNNGV.

The chain's CDR3 is CASSETHGLNTEAFF. The CDR3 coding sequence is TGTGCCAGCAGCGAGACGCACGGCCTGAACACTGAAGCTTTCTTT. The V call is TRBV7-3, the J call TRBJ1-1; the D is unclear. Trimming shortened V by 5 bases and J by 0 bases, and 13 bases separated the two germline ends. Germline V lookup: CDR1 SGHTA, CDR2 FQGTGA. The CDR3 is 15 amino acids.

This clonotype has ten or more counts. Its ends do not fully match the called genes, so a read error is possible. The chain recombines TRBV9 with TRBJ2-2, with 11 positions matching TRBD2. This CDR3 spans 16 amino acids. Per germline, CDR1 SGDLS and CDR2 YYNGEE. The chain's CDR3 is CASSPRLAGNTGELFF. The CDR3 DNA follows: TGCGCCAGCAGCCCAAGACTAGCGGGAAACACCGGGGAGCTGTTTTTT.

The V call is TRBV28, the J call TRBJ2-2; 7 positions match TRBD1. Germline V gene sequence: CDR1 MDHEN, CDR2 SYDVKM. The ends lost 7 bases at V and 2 bases at J; junction bases unmatched: 10. CDR3 length equals 16 residues. CDR3 region: CASTPRQGLNTGELFF. The CDR3, as DNA: TGTGCCAGCACGCCGCGACAGGGTTTAAACACCGGGGAGCTGTTTTTT.

The gene calls are TRBV5-6 and TRBJ1-2; D might be TRBD1 (6 bases). Germline CDR1 SGHDT, CDR2 YYEEEE. The CDR3 consists of 14 residues. Trimming pared 4 bases from V and 2 bases from J, leaving 12 bases between. CDR3 in amino acids: CASSHTGTNYGYTF. DNA of the CDR3: TGTGCCAGCAGCCATACCGGGACAAACTATGGCTACACCTTC.

This sequence joins TRBV6-1 and TRBJ2-7; tentatively, D is TRBD1 (6 bases). Germline CDR1 reads MNHNS; CDR2 reads SASEGT. Trimming stripped 5 bases from V and 3 bases from J, with 17 bases between. The CDR3 sequence is 15 residues long. The DNA for the CDR3 is TGTGCCAGCAGTAAGCTATTAGGGGGAGTCTACGAGCAGTACTTC. Translated, it gives CASSKLLGGVYEQYF.

This clonotype has only a few counts. The chain combines TRBV5-1 with TRBJ2-1; TRBD2 might be the D (7 bases). CDR1 is SGHRS and CDR2 is YFSETQ in the germline V gene. The CDR3 extends over 16 amino acids. V was trimmed by 1 base and J by 4 bases, leaving 15 bases between them. The CDR3 DNA is TGCGCCAGCAGCTTGTCGGCGGGGGCCACTTACAATGAGCAGTTCTTC. Residues: CASSLSAGATYNEQFF.

This clonotype was seen a handful of times. This rearrangement joins TRBV7-9 to TRBJ1-1; D is possibly TRBD1 (5 bases). Per the germline V gene, CDR1 is SEHNR and CDR2 is FQNEAQ (reference sequence). Trimming stripped 3 bases from V and 6 bases from J, with 14 bases between. This CDR3 contains 14 residues. CDR3 sequence (DNA): TGTGCCAGCAGCTTGGTGACAGTTGCGGCTGAAGCTTTCTTT. This encodes CASSLVTVAAEAFF.

CDR3 nucleotides: TGTGCCAGCAGCCACGCCGGCGGGTCCAACGAGCAGTACTTC. Its translation: CASSHAGGSNEQYF. This chain joins TRBV3-1 and TRBJ2-7, with D possibly matching TRBD2 (5 bases). This CDR3 has 14 amino acids. Germline CDR1 LGHDT, CDR2 YNNKEL (reference sequence). Trimming removed 3 bases from V and 5 bases from J, with 14 bases in between.

This chain joins TRBV25-1 and TRBJ2-2; D possibly corresponds to TRBD1 (6 bases). Germline loops: CDR1 MGHDK, CDR2 SYGVNS. V lost 6 bases and J 7 bases, leaving 9 bases between the germline ends. The CDR3 length is 12 residues. The CDR3 spells CASSTGFGELFF. The CDR3 nucleotides read TGTGCCAGCAGCACAGGGTTCGGGGAGCTGTTTTTT.

V gene TRBV5-6 combines with J gene TRBJ1-2, with unresolved D. V lost 0 bases and J lost 4, with 13 bases in between. The CDR3 extends over 15 amino acids. In germline, CDR1 is SGHDT, CDR2 YYEEEE. Here the CDR3 reads CASSLGQRTLYGYTF. The DNA of the CDR3 is TGTGCCAGCAGCTTGGGGCAGAGAACACTCTATGGCTACACCTTC.

The rearrangement links TRBV7-7 to TRBJ2-3; TRBD1 matches 9 bases. V dropped 1 base and J dropped 6; count of bases not matched to a gene: 14. Germline CDR1 reads SSHAT; CDR2 reads FNYEAQ (reference sequence). The CDR3 spans 18 residues. The DNA for the CDR3 is TGTGCCAGCAGCTTAGGAGTTATGGCACAGGGGGCGCCCGATACGCAGTATTTT. Protein sequence: CASSLGVMAQGAPDTQYF.

The CDR3 here is CASSVTGTPPNEQFF. The DNA for the CDR3 is TGTGCCAGCAGCGTGACAGGGACCCCCCCCAATGAGCAGTTCTTC. The chain is built from TRBV5-5 and TRBJ2-1; 7 bases are shared with TRBD1. Trimming at V came to 4 bases and at J to 6 bases, leaving 10 bases not matched to a gene. Germline V gene data show CDR1 as SGHKS and CDR2 as YYEKEE (reference sequence). The CDR3 runs to 15 residues.

This chain links TRBV12-3 or TRBV12-4 with TRBJ1-2; possible D gene TRBD1, 6 bases. V lost 10 bases and J 5 bases, leaving 14 bases between the germline ends. This CDR3 has 12 residues. The CDR3 DNA sequence: TGTGCCACCGAGGGGGTGGGGTATGGCTACACCTTC. This codes for CATEGVGYGYTF.

The rearrangement joins TRBV2 to TRBJ1-1; TRBD1 matches 11 bases. This CDR3 region has 19 residues. Germline CDR1 SNHLY, CDR2 FYNNEI. Losses at the gene ends were 3 bases for V and 1 base for J; bases not matched to a gene: 13. The CDR3: CASSEIALDRGLENTEAFF. The CDR3 nucleotides are TGTGCCAGCAGTGAGATAGCGTTGGACAGGGGGCTGGAGAACACTGAAGCTTTCTTT.

Many counts were recorded for this clonotype. The chain recombines TRBV12-3 or TRBV12-4 with TRBJ1-1, with D possibly being TRBD1 (5 bases). Trimming took off 8 bases at V and 2 bases at J, with 12 bases between the two ends. The CDR3 is 13 amino acids. As DNA, the CDR3 is TGTGCCAGCGTTTGGGGGTTAAACACTGAAGCTTTCTTT. Its translation is CASVWGLNTEAFF.

The chain employs TRBV19 and TRBJ2-3; TRBD1 aligns across 9 bases. This CDR3 is 11 amino acids long. V dropped 11 bases and J dropped 10; count of bases not matched to a gene: 7. Germline-derived CDR1 and CDR2 are LNHDA and SQIVND (reference sequence). The CDR3 is CASRGTGSQYF. In DNA, the CDR3 is TGTGCCTCCCGAGGGACAGGGTCGCAGTATTTT.

This sequence joins TRBV9 and TRBJ2-1, with D possibly matching TRBD2 (5 bases). Trimming removed 4 bases from V and 7 bases from J, with 21 bases in between. In germline, CDR1 is SGDLS, CDR2 YYNGEE. CDR3 length: 16 amino acids. CDR3 nucleotide sequence: TGTGCCAGCAGCCCCCGTCTGGCGGGCATGGGAAATGAGCAGTTCTTC. It specifies CASSPRLAGMGNEQFF. Full variable domain (missing parts from reference TRBV9 and TRBJ2-1): DSGVTQTPKHLITATGQRVTLRCSPRSGDLSVYWYQQSLDQGLQFLIQYYNGEERAKGNILERFSAQQFPDLHSELNLSSLELGDSALYFCASSPRLAGMGNEQFFGPGTRLTVL.

The V and J genes are TRBV10-3 and TRBJ2-6, with TRBD1 as a possible D gene (5 bases). There are 15 residues in the CDR3. Trimming pared 10 bases from V and 2 bases from J, leaving 15 bases between. Germline CDR1 ENHRY, CDR2 SYGVKD. Here the CDR3 reads CATKEQGAGANVLTF. CDR3 bases: TGTGCCACAAAAGAGCAGGGTGCTGGGGCCAACGTCCTGACTTTC.

The gene calls are TRBV6-1 and TRBJ2-3; D is tentatively TRBD1 or TRBD2 (5 bases each). There are 16 residues in the CDR3. Trimming removed 6 bases at V and 3 bases at J, with 19 bases between. Per germline, CDR1 MNHNS and CDR2 SASEGT. The CDR3: CASRWDGVGGTDTQYF. The DNA for the CDR3 is TGTGCCAGCAGGTGGGACGGGGTTGGCGGAACAGATACGCAGTATTTT.

The V call is TRBV12-3 or TRBV12-4, the J call TRBJ2-7; no clear D. The CDR3 sequence is 14 residues long. V gave up 2 bases and J gave up 4 bases, with 12 bases separating them. The CDR3 reads CASSLSSRRYEQYF. The CDR3 DNA is TGTGCCAGCAGTTTATCATCCCGACGATACGAGCAGTACTTC.

Of note for this clonotype: The junction shows a germline mismatch at one end, possibly a read error. The genes are TRBV4-1 and TRBJ1-4; 9 bases match TRBD1. Germline-derived CDR1 and CDR2 are MGHRA and YSYEKL. This CDR3 is built from 11 residues. CDR3 DNA: TGCGCCGGCAGGACAGGGGATTCGGTGTTTTTT. It codes for CAGRTGDSVFF.

The chain recombines TRBV12-2 with TRBJ2-2; the D call in the table, TRBD2, was not verified against the DNA. TRBV12-2 is a pseudogene. The CDR3 has 16 residues. The CDR3 DNA is TGTGCAAGTCGCTTAGAAAGAGGGGCAAACTCCGGGGAGCTGTTTTTT. Encoded protein: CASRLERGANSGELFF.

This clonotype was counted ten times or more. V and J are TRBV7-7 and TRBJ2-2; tentative D call: TRBD1 (5 bases). The CDR3 spans 15 residues. The germline V gene encodes CDR1 SSHAT and CDR2 FNYEAQ (reference sequence). Trimming cost V 3 bases and J 4 bases, with 12 bases left between them. The chain's CDR3 is CASSLAGPSTGELFF. Written as DNA, the CDR3 is TGTGCCAGCAGCTTGGCAGGGCCCAGCACCGGGGAGCTGTTTTTT.